This section outlines one TCR beta chain sequence together with its context. This clonotype was found many times. Its antigen target is currently unknown. No base qualities exist here, and no much larger clone lies one base off it. Ophthalmopathy patients had moderately to severely active disease, Clinical Activity Score of at least 3, NOSPECS grade of at least 4, and duration under 3 months. Exclusion was applied to patients with uncontrolled infections, other autoimmune diseases, pregnancy or lactation. Diagnoses were established on the basis of clinical symptoms, serum thyroxine and TRAb, thyroid ultrasound, and orbital computed tomography. Ficoll-Paque density gradient centrifugation was used to isolate PBMCs from 10 ml of fresh peripheral blood. Total RNA was extracted with Trizol reagent, and quality was checked on an Agilent 2100 Bioanalyzer. The CDR3 sequence holds 18 residues, the cysteine and phenylalanine included. Only the CDR3 DNA stays, 54 bases, in frame from base 1. Deletion took 0 bases off V and 0 bases off J, with a span of 15 bases between the germline ends.

The data were taken from a study of T cells in Graves' hyperthyroidism and ophthalmopathy (dated by TCRdb to the late 2010s). In the study overall: Peripheral blood was sampled at the time of initial diagnosis, prior to any treatment. According to the paper, TCR Vbeta CDR3 sequencing was carried out on some 130 peripheral blood samples, which came from more than 40 ophthalmopathy, 75 to 80 hyperthyroidism and some 17 progressor patients. The 95 to 100 discovery patients were randomly divided into training and test sets at a 7:3 ratio. The study also compared thyroid tissue and blood T-cell repertoires from about six Graves' hyperthyroidism patients. Prospective prediction of ophthalmopathy was tested in an independent validation cohort consisting of under 20 hyperthyroidism patients and about 17 patients who later progressed to ophthalmopathy. After sampling, hyperthyroidism patients received methimazole starting at 30 mg daily, and ophthalmopathy patients received high-dose intravenous methylprednisolone. TCR V-J signatures able to tell the groups apart were searched for in a discovery cohort of more than 90 patients, of whom around 43 had Graves' ophthalmopathy and roughly 58 had stable Graves' hyperthyroidism.

Results and caveats for the whole study, not just this receptor: No statistical method was used to set the sample size in advance, and investigators knew the group allocation. In validation, the model predicted progression to ophthalmopathy with 65% to 71% sensitivity and around 72% specificity, a median of around six months before onset. Most expanded thyroid clonotypes (frequency above 0.001) were also detected in blood, a finding suggesting that blood repertoires may reflect thyroid immune responses. Ophthalmopathy was separated from stable hyperthyroidism by a 13 V-J signature model, with roughly 88% sensitivity and about 81% specificity obtained in cross-validation and 80%/75% obtained in testing.

Amplification of TCR beta CDR3 regions was carried out from RNA transcripts. The TCR CDR3 was subjected to a first round of RT-PCR using the HTBI primer set and the Qiagen OneStep RT-PCR kit. Libraries were constructed in a second round of multiplex PCR, after which size selection and purification were carried out. Sequencing of the libraries was done on an Illumina HiSeq2000 using paired-end 100 bp reads. Per the authors' processing: SOAPnuke was used to process the raw data, removing reads that contained adapters or uncalled bases, had a mean Phred below 15, or lacked an exact match to the constant primer or identifier. COPE v1.2.5 was used to merge high-quality paired reads, and clonotypes were defined as unique nucleotide sequences. MiTCR v1.1 was used to align clonotypes to the IMGT TRBV, TRBD and TRBJ reference segments. The analysis included only V-J combinations with a frequency above 0.0001, which together covered roughly 99% of the repertoires. The TCS score was defined as the ratio of F50 (clonal expansion) to E x V (chaos), calculated using BLOSUM62-based TCRdist between CDR3 peptides within each V-J. Welch's t-statistics and random forest reduced 450 to 600 V-J features to 13, which were used in a naive Bayes classifier (R e1071). TCRdb trimmed the raw reads at Q25, called clones with MiXCR and kept productive beta chains. Each entry is one CDR3 protein sequence, shown with its most common DNA and genes. TCRdb's processing, not the authors', yielded these V and J calls. The sample includes approximately 600,000 distinct CDR3 sequences, with roughly 20% observed a single time. Clones ranked in the top ten supply 34% of the sample.

The specimen sequenced was blood. The receptor's source is a man younger than 45 with Graves' ophthalmopathy. The chain is encoded by TRBV12-3 or TRBV12-4 joined to TRBJ1-5, with a tentative D gene TRBD1 over 5 matching bases. CDR3 reads: CASSLALRDGDSNQPQHF. The sequenced DNA: TGTGCCAGCAGTTTAGCTCTTAGGGACGGAGATAGCAATCAGCCCCAGCATTTT.